Sequencing of this TCR beta chain was carried out in a study of cytomegalovirus exposure and HLA in healthy donors. Study-wide results and limits: In an earlier analysis, in under 700 donors, most V segments appeared productive either ~87% or ~30% of the time.

Comments on this clone: The target antigen is unknown.

The V gene's germline CDR1 is SNHLY and CDR2 FYNNEI. The CDR3 length is 12 residues. V lost 6 bases, J lost 2 bases, and 7 bases lay in between. PCR amplification relied on 60 Vbeta primers (plus 13 Jbeta primers). Generated by immunoSEQ multiplex PCR, the TCRdb table keeps only in-frame clones and is missing some. The profile shows 130,000 to 150,000 clones, 79% of them singletons. The sequence came from a woman aged 40 to 55 in good health and CMV-seropositive. V gene TRBV2 combines with J gene TRBJ1-2; D is uncertain. The sequenced material came from PBMCs. The CDR3 protein is CASSAENYGYTF. In DNA form, the CDR3 reads TGTGCCAGCAGCGCGGAGAACTATGGCTACACCTTC.